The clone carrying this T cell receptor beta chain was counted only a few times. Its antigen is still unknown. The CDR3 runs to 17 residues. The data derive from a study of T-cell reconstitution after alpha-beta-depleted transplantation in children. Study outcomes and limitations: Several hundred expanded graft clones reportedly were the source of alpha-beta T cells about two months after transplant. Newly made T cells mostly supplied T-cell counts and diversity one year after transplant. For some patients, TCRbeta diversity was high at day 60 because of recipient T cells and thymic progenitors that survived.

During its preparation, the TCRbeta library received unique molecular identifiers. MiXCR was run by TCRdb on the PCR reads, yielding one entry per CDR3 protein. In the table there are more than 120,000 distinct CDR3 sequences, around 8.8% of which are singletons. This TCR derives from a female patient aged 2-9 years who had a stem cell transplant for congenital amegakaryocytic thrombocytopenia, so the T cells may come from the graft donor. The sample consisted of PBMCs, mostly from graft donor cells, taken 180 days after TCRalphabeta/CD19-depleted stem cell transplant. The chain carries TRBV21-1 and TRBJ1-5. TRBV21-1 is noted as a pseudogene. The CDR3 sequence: CASSYPRATTTNQPQHF. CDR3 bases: TGTGCCAGCAGCTACCCTCGCGCGACAACCACCAATCAGCCCCAGCATTTT.